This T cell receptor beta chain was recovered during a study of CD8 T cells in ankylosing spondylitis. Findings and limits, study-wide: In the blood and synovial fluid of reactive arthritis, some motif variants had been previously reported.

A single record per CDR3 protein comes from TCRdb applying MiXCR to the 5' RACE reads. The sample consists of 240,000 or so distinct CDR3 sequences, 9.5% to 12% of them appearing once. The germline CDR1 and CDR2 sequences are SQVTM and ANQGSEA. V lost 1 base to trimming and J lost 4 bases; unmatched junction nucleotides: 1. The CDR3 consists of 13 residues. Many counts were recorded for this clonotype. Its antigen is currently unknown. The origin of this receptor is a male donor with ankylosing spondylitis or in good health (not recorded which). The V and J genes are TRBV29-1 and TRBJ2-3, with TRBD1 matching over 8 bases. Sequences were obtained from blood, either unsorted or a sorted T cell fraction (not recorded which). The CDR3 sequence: CSVEVQGADTQYF. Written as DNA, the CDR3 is TGCAGCGTTGAAGTACAGGGGGCAGATACGCAGTATTTT.